Described below is a single T cell receptor (beta chain) sequence and its context. Its target antigen remains unknown. The sample holds no much larger clone one base away, and base qualities are not on file. Sample treatment or condition, as interpreted from the label and publication: approximately 18 received Ad26.COV2.S at low or high dose, single or two shots; about 5 received placebo; per-sample allocation not given. Repertoires of vaccine and placebo recipients were sequenced from samples taken on day 63 after the first injection. Cohort 1b enrolled around 24 adults aged 18-55 years at a single site in Boston, USA, between 29 July and 7 August 2020. Ad26.COV2.S was a replication-incompetent adenovirus type 26 vector that expressed a prefusion-stabilized SARS-CoV-2 spike protein derived from the original Wuhan strain. The immunoSEQ Assay was used to sequence TCRbeta CDR3 regions. After extraction, genomic DNA underwent amplification by bias-controlled multiplex PCR, followed by high-throughput sequencing. The authors' analysis ran thus. To quantify the absolute abundance of every unique TCRbeta CDR3 region, sequences were collapsed and filtered. T cell fraction was estimated by normalizing TCRbeta template counts to usable DNA, which was measured by amplifying reference genes present in all nucleated cells. Repertoire TCRs were annotated as SARS-CoV-2-specific when V gene, CDR3 amino acid sequence and J gene were exactly matched to a known reactive TCR set. The reference SARS-CoV-2 TCR set was obtained from MIRA and was filtered for enrichment in COVID-19-positive ImmuneCODE repertoires, whereby public or cross-reactive TCRs were removed. Drawing on the MIRA antigens, annotated TCRs were analysed further at the level of specific ORF or position within ORF. Breadth was defined as the number of annotated unique rearrangements divided by the total number of unique productive rearrangements, and depth was defined as the summed frequency of the annotated unique rearrangements. Two-sided Wilcoxon rank-sum tests were used to compare TCR breadth between groups. TCRdb retrieved this table from immuneACCESS and kept in-frame rearrangements only. Not all clones are present; in checked studies, unresolved V genes account for under half, and no reason is known for the remainder. The DNA gave D and trimming, while V, J and clone size come from that table. Recorded for this sample are 400,000 to 450,000 clones; 90% of them occurred a single time. The ten largest make up approximately 4.3% of the sample.

The data are from a study of Ad26.COV2.S vaccination and SARS-CoV-2 variants (dated by TCRdb to the early 2020s). With regard to the full study: Donors in the vaccine arm were drawn from COV1001, a phase I-IIa trial of Ad26.COV2.S in healthy adults that was multicentre, randomized, double-blind and placebo-controlled. Investigators did not know the trial group allocation while performing experiments and assessing outcomes. Trial participants were randomized into five groups of five: low-dose or high-dose Ad26.COV2.S given once or twice, or placebo on both occasions. Dosing of Ad26.COV2.S was intramuscular, at either 5x10^10 or 1x10^11 viral particles, delivered as one shot or as two shots spaced 56 days apart. TCRbeta repertoire sequencing served as the tool for gauging how specific and how broad the SARS-CoV-2-reactive T cell receptors were following Ad26.COV2.S vaccination. The TCR-sequenced set comprised around 30 samples: some 20 Ad26.COV2.S vaccine recipients, 5 placebo recipients and 8 SARS-CoV-2 convalescent individuals. What the authors observed across the whole study: Higher spike-specific TCR breadth was observed in Ad26.COV2.S recipients than in placebo recipients (P = 0.0014). Vaccine and placebo recipients had comparable non-spike TCR breadth, which fits with the vaccine containing only spike. After vaccination, spike-specific CD8+ and CD4+ T cell responses were reported to show substantial breadth. The study was not powered to compare responses between vaccine doses or regimens. The authors noted that the TCR breadth and depth analyses may have underestimated total T cell responses.

The germline V gene gives CDR1 as KGHDR and CDR2 as SFDVKD. The CDR3, from cysteine to phenylalanine, totals 16 residues. Only the CDR3 DNA is retained, 48 bases long and in frame from the first base. Ends trimmed: V by 5 bases, J by 2 bases; bases unmatched to a gene: 6. The sequence was obtained from a person between 18 and 59 years old who received the Ad26.COV2.S COVID-19 vaccine or a placebo. The V and J genes are TRBV24-1 and TRBJ2-1; the junction holds 9 bases that match TRBD2. The sequencing here drew on peripheral blood, taken in a trial of Ad26.COV2.S vaccine versus placebo. The base sequence is TGTGCCACCAGTGCCGGACTAGCGTTGACCTACAATGAGCAGTTCTTC. This gives the protein CATSAGLALTYNEQFF.